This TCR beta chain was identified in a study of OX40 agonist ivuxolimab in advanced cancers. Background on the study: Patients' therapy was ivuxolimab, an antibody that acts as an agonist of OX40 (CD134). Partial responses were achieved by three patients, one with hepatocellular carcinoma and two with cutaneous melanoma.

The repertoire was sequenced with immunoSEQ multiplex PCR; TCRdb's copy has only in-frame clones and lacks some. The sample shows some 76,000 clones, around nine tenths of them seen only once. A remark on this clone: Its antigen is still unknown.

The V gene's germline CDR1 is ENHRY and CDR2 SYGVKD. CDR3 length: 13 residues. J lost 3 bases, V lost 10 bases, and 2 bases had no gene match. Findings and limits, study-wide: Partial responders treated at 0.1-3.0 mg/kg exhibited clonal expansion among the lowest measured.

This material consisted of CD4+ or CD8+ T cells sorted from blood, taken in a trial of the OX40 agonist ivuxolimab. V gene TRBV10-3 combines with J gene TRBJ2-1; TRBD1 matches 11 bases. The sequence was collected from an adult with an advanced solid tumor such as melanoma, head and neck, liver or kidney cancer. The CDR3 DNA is TGTGCCACCGGGACAGGGGGCTACAATGAGCAGTTCTTC. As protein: CATGTGGYNEQFF.